One and the same sample provided the 27 T cell receptor beta chains below, sequenced in a study of STAT3 mutations in large granular lymphocyte leukemia. These receptors' antigens are unknown. General study points: In T-cell large granular lymphocyte leukemia, about half of patients showed multiple immunodominant subclonotypes.

Clones were read by immunoSEQ multiplex PCR, and TCRdb kept only the in-frame ones, dropping some. This table holds approximately 30,000 clones, around 80% found once. Sequences were obtained from peripheral blood mononuclear cells. These receptor sequences come from a woman between 45 and 65 years old with T-cell large granular lymphocyte leukemia. Some clones in this sample may be carry-over from other donors' samples.

V gene TRBV7-9 combines with J gene TRBJ2-7, with a tentative D call TRBD1 (7 bases). The germline CDR1 and CDR2 sequences are SEHNR and FQNEAQ (reference sequence). The CDR3 totals 15 residues. V was shortened by 4 bases and J by 3 bases, with 16 bases between the two germline ends. As DNA, the CDR3 is TGTGCCAGCAGCTCATCAGGGGGGACCGTCTACGAGCAGTACTTC. Translating it yields CASSSSGGTVYEQYF.

The CDR3 DNA is TGTGCCACCAGCACGACACCGAACACTGAAGCTTTCTTT. This encodes CATSTTPNTEAFF. The chain employs TRBV15 and TRBJ1-1; D uncertain. The CDR3 sequence is 13 residues long. Germline CDR1 LNHNV, CDR2 YYDKDF (reference sequence). V shed 4 bases and J shed 1 base, with 7 bases lying between them.

The chain uses TRBV5-1 and TRBJ2-3, with D uncertain. V was clipped by 3 bases and J by 0 bases, with 14 bases between them. CDR1 is SGHRS and CDR2 is YFSETQ in the germline V gene. The CDR3 has 16 residues. In nucleotides, the CDR3 is TGCGCCAGCAGCTACCGACAAAGCCTTAGCACAGATACGCAGTATTTT. Translating gives CASSYRQSLSTDTQYF.

The chain combines TRBV2 with TRBJ1-2, with D unresolved. Trimming shortened V by 7 bases and J by 5 bases, and 11 bases separated the two germline ends. CDR3 length equals 12 residues. CDR1 SNHLY and CDR2 FYNNEI come from the germline V gene. CDR3 nucleotides: TGTGCCAGCATGATCGAGCGGTATGGCTACACCTTC. It yields the protein CASMIERYGYTF.

This clone was observed a few times. The genes are TRBV7-2 and TRBJ1-2; D gene unclear. The germline gives CDR1 SGHTA, CDR2 FQGNSA. Trimming shortened V by 1 base and J by 4 bases, and 19 bases separated the two germline ends. The CDR3 runs 17 residues. CDR3 amino acids: CASSLGGWEGGFYGYTF. The DNA for the CDR3 is TGTGCCAGCAGCTTAGGAGGTTGGGAGGGAGGTTTCTATGGCTACACCTTC. Together with reference TRBV7-2 and TRBJ1-2, the CDR3 gives the full variable domain: GAGVSQSPSNKVTEKGKDVELRCDPISGHTALYWYRQSLGQGLEFLIYFQGNSAPDKSGLPSDRFSAERTGGSVSTLTIQRTQQEDSAVYLCASSLGGWEGGFYGYTFGSGTRLTVV.

This sequence joins TRBV30 and TRBJ2-1, with 13 bases fitting TRBD2. There are 14 residues in the CDR3. V shed 5 bases and J 10 bases; nucleotides not matched to a gene: 8. Germline CDR1 and CDR2: GTSNPN and SVGIG (reference sequence). The CDR3 protein is CAWGGLAGIKEQFF. In nucleotides, the CDR3 is TGTGCCTGGGGGGGACTAGCGGGGATAAAGGAGCAGTTCTTC.

V gene TRBV7-3 combines with J gene TRBJ2-3; 7 bases are a match to TRBD2. This CDR3 is 16 amino acids long. J lost 2 bases, V lost 3 bases, and 8 bases had no gene match. Germline lookup yields CDR1 SGHTA and CDR2 FQGTGA. The CDR3, as DNA: TGTGCCAGCAGCTTCGGGACTAACTCCTTCACAGATACGCAGTATTTT. It specifies CASSFGTNSFTDTQYF.

The chain links TRBV18 to TRBJ2-7, with 8 bases identical to TRBD2. The CDR3 consists of 14 residues. After removal of 3 bases from V and 4 bases from J, the junction contained 5 bases not matched to a gene. The germline V gene has CDR1 KGHSH and CDR2 LQKENI. CDR3 nucleotide sequence: TGTGCCAGCTCACCTGCCGGGACTAGTTACGAGCAGTACTTC. Translation gives CASSPAGTSYEQYF.

This clone has a single count. The chain joins TRBV28 to TRBJ2-7; TRBD1 might be the D (5 bases). Germline CDR1 MDHEN, CDR2 SYDVKM. Trimming cost V 3 bases and J 6 bases, with 6 bases left between them. The CDR3 has 11 amino acids. The CDR3 loop is CASSLGREQYF. The CDR3 bases are TGTGCCAGCAGTTTGGGGCGCGAGCAGTACTTC.

The J gene is TRBJ1-2, the V gene TRBV6-1, with a possible D match to TRBD1 (6 bases). This CDR3 spans 13 amino acids. The V gene lost 1 base and the J gene lost 9 bases, with 12 bases spanning the gap. Germline CDR1 reads MNHNS; CDR2 reads SASEGT. In nucleotides, the CDR3 is TGTGCCAGCAGTGAAGTTGGACAGTCCCGCTACACCTTC. Translation gives CASSEVGQSRYTF.

This clone was detected only a few times. The chain uses TRBV2 and TRBJ2-1; the match to TRBD1 covers 10 bases. Germline V gene lookup returns CDR1 SNHLY and CDR2 FYNNEI. The CDR3 runs 15 residues. Trimming at V came to 7 bases and at J to 9 bases, leaving 12 bases not matched to a gene. The CDR3 bases are TGTGCCAGCACTCGACGGACAGGGGGGTTAGGTGAGCAGTTCTTC. This encodes CASTRRTGGLGEQFF.

As for this clone: The sample contains more than one DNA sequence encoding this CDR3. The chain recombines TRBV7-9 with TRBJ2-7; tentatively, D is TRBD1 (6 bases). The CDR3 is made up of 14 amino acids. CDR1 and CDR2 from the germline V gene are SEHNR and FQNEAQ (reference sequence). V was trimmed by 3 bases and J by 0 bases, leaving 9 bases between them. CDR3 DNA sequence: TGTGCCAGCAGCTTTGGACAGCCCTCCTACGAGCAGTACTTC. Its translation is CASSFGQPSYEQYF.

V is TRBV30 and J is TRBJ2-2, with no clear D. The CDR3 consists of 11 residues. Germline V gene sequence: CDR1 GTSNPN, CDR2 SVGIG (reference sequence). V lost 2 bases, J lost 5 bases, and 3 bases lay in between. In DNA form, the CDR3 reads TGTGCCTGGAGTATGACCGGGGAGCTGTTTTTT. As protein: CAWSMTGELFF.

The chain joins TRBV5-1 to TRBJ1-1; no clear D gene. Germline V gene lookup returns CDR1 SGHRS and CDR2 YFSETQ. Trimming took 6 bases from V and 1 from J, leaving 13 bases between them. CDR3 length equals 14 residues. DNA for the CDR3: TGCGCCAGCAAGGGAGATACTCCGAACACTGAAGCTTTCTTT. Amino acids: CASKGDTPNTEAFF.

The chain couples TRBV19 to TRBJ1-1, with 7 bases matching TRBD1. Germline CDR1 LNHDA, CDR2 SQIVND (reference sequence). The CDR3 is made up of 15 amino acids. The V gene end was trimmed by 5 bases and the J gene end by 5 bases; junction bases not matched to a gene: 11. CDR3 bases: TGTGCCAGTAGTTTTCAGACAGGGATGTGGACTGAAGCTTTCTTT. As protein: CASSFQTGMWTEAFF.

The chain employs TRBV7-8 and TRBJ2-7, with 7 bases aligning to TRBD1. Germline assignment: CDR1 SGHVS and CDR2 FQNEAQ. Trimming removed 5 bases from V and 3 bases from J; junction bases left unmatched: 10. The CDR3 spans 15 residues. CDR3 in DNA: TGTGCCAGCAGCGACGGCCCGGGACAGAGCTACGAGCAGTACTTC. Its translation: CASSDGPGQSYEQYF. Variable domain in full (rest from reference TRBV7-8 and TRBJ2-7): GAGVSQSPRYKVAKRGQDVALRCDPISGHVSLFWYQQALGQGPEFLTYFQNEAQLDKSGLPSDRFFAERPEGSVSTLKIQRTQQEDSAVYLCASSDGPGQSYEQYFGPGTRLTVT.

The chain carries TRBV5-6 and TRBJ1-2; 8 bases are a match to TRBD1. V dropped 5 bases and J dropped 5; count of bases not matched to a gene: 8. Germline-derived CDR1 and CDR2 are SGHDT and YYEEEE. CDR3 length: 14 residues. The DNA of the CDR3 is TGTGCCAGCAGGTACAGGGGGACTTGGTATGGCTACACCTTC. Translating gives CASRYRGTWYGYTF.

V and J are TRBV12-5 and TRBJ2-3; no reliable D call. The CDR3 sequence is 14 residues long. V was pared by 2 bases and J by 3 bases, with 9 bases between. Germline V gene data show CDR1 as LGHNT and CDR2 as FRNRAP. The CDR3: CASGLSWGTDTQYF. As DNA, the CDR3 is TGTGCTAGTGGTTTGTCCTGGGGTACAGATACGCAGTATTTT.

This clone has just one count. The genes are TRBV7-9 and TRBJ2-5; TRBD1 agrees at 9 bases. With 7 bases clipped from V and 5 bases from J, the junction kept 17 bases outside the gene matches. Germline V gene data show CDR1 as SEHNR and CDR2 as FQNEAQ (reference sequence). This CDR3 contains 17 residues. DNA of the CDR3: TGTGCCAGCAACCGGGCACTTAGTGGACAGGGGCTCGAGACCCAGTACTTC. It specifies CASNRALSGQGLETQYF.

The V call is TRBV27, the J call TRBJ2-7; 8 bases fit TRBD2. Unmatched junction bases numbered 11, after V lost 7 bases and J lost 3 bases. The length of the CDR3 is 15 residues. The germline V gene has CDR1 MNHEY and CDR2 SMNVEV (reference sequence). CDR3 loop: CASTNRAGAVYEQYF. CDR3 bases: TGTGCCAGCACTAATAGAGCGGGAGCAGTCTACGAGCAGTACTTC.

The chain employs TRBV30 and TRBJ2-3; 11 nucleotides agree with TRBD2. The germline CDR1 and CDR2 sequences are GTSNPN and SVGIG (reference sequence). This CDR3 has 21 residues. V lost 3 bases, J lost 1 base, and 21 bases stayed unmatched. The CDR3 nucleotides are TGTGCCTGGAGGTCCCCTCTACTAGCGGGAGAGGGCTATCCGGGCACAGATACGCAGTATTTT. Translating gives CAWRSPLLAGEGYPGTDTQYF. Full variable domain (missing parts from reference TRBV30 and TRBJ2-3): SQTIHQWPATLVQPVGSPLSLECTVEGTSNPNLYWYRQAAGRGLQLLFYSVGIGQISSEVPQNLSASRPQDRQFILSSKKLLLSDSGFYLCAWRSPLLAGEGYPGTDTQYFGPGTRLTVL.

The chain recombines TRBV28 with TRBJ1-3; possibly TRBD1 for D (5 bases). The CDR3 contains 17 residues. Trimming left V 1 base short and J 3 bases short, with 16 bases between. Looked up from germline, CDR1 is MDHEN and CDR2 is SYDVKM. The CDR3: CASSLSQWRGDGNTIYF. In DNA, the CDR3 is TGTGCCAGCAGTTTATCCCAGTGGAGGGGAGATGGAAACACCATATATTTT. Full variable domain (remainder filled in from reference TRBV28 and TRBJ1-3): DVKVTQSSRYLVKRTGEKVFLECVQDMDHENMFWYRQDPGLGLRLIYFSYDVKMKEKGDIPEGYSVSREKKERFSLILESASTNQTSMYLCASSLSQWRGDGNTIYFGEGSWLTVV.

V usage is TRBV4-1 and J usage is TRBJ2-7; D is unclear. The CDR3 length is 14 residues. Germline V gene data show CDR1 as MGHRA and CDR2 as YSYEKL. Trimming pared 4 bases from V and 3 bases from J, leaving 13 bases between. As DNA, the CDR3 is TGCGCCAGCAGCCCGCGTGGCGTAGACTACGAGCAGTACTTC. Residues: CASSPRGVDYEQYF.

The rearrangement links TRBV5-6 to TRBJ1-1; a weak D match, TRBD1 (6 bases). Deletions cut 4 bases from V and 6 bases from J, with 28 bases between. This CDR3 is 18 amino acids long. Germline CDR1 is SGHDT and CDR2 is YYEEEE. As DNA, the CDR3 is TGTGCCAGCAGCCCCGGGACACCGATGAGGGTGTTTAGACCTGAAGCTTTCTTT. Protein sequence: CASSPGTPMRVFRPEAFF.

A remark on this clone: Other DNA sequences in the same sample also yield this CDR3. The chain combines TRBV18 with TRBJ2-5; unclear D gene. Between the trimmed V and J ends, which lost 3 bases and 2 bases, there was a span of 7 bases. CDR3 size: 13 residues. In germline, CDR1 is KGHSH, CDR2 LQKENI. This CDR3 reads CASSPGLQETQYF. The CDR3 region has the DNA TGTGCCAGCTCACCTGGGTTACAAGAGACCCAGTACTTC.

J is TRBJ1-2 and V is TRBV7-9; perhaps TRBD1 as D (5 bases). This CDR3 spans 14 amino acids. Trimming cost V 2 bases and J 6 bases, with 13 bases left between them. Germline values: CDR1 SEHNR, CDR2 FQNEAQ (reference sequence). The CDR3 sequence: CASSLQGARNGYTF. The CDR3 bases are TGTGCCAGCAGCTTACAAGGGGCGAGAAATGGCTACACCTTC.

The chain has TRBV27 and TRBJ2-7; the D gene is possibly TRBD2 (7 bases). V lost 2 bases to trimming and J lost 3 bases, with 8 bases between them. Germline assignment: CDR1 MNHEY and CDR2 SMNVEV (reference sequence). CDR3 length: 13 amino acids. The chain's CDR3 is CASSLRGGYEQYF. The CDR3 DNA is TGTGCCAGCAGTTTAAGGGGGGGCTACGAGCAGTACTTC.